This T cell receptor beta chain was observed in a study of T-cell memory formation after mild COVID-19 (dated by TCRdb to about 2021). At the level of the whole study: TCR sequence clusters from the two donors were found to be largely donor specific. T-cell clones expanding and contracting after mild COVID-19 in two donors were tracked by longitudinal TCRalpha and TCRbeta repertoire sequencing. The cohort comprised two young, previously healthy adult volunteers, one female and one male. Summary of the overall study and its limitations: Some responding clones were detected in pre-infection memory, suggesting pre-existing cross-reactive memory T cells joined the SARS-CoV-2 response. SARS-CoV-2 specificity of the second-wave clones peaking on day 37 was not confirmed. Contracting CD4+ clones were located mainly in the CM and EM memory subsets, whereas CD8+ clones were found to be enriched in EMRA. Balanced CD4/CD8 phenotypes were observed for clones contracting from day 15 to 85, whereas a bias towards CD4+ was observed for a second wave of clones expanding from day 15 to 37. The study included only two mild cases, and larger cohorts that include severe cases with pre-infection samples were judged to be necessary.

TCRdb shows the sequencer as Illumina NovaSeq 6000. Using 5'RACE with constant-segment primers, TCRalpha and TCRbeta cDNA libraries were constructed, with sample barcodes and unique molecular identifiers added in the process. RNA was extracted from every sample with Trizol reagent. The libraries were amplified in two PCR steps, and the second step added a second sample barcode and Illumina TruSeq adapters. The libraries were sequenced on an Illumina NovaSeq using 2 x 150 bp paired-end reads. The original pipeline was this. Demultiplexing of reads and collapsing into UMI-guided consensus sequences were performed with migec v1.2.7. Using mixcr v2.1.11, the UMI consensuses were aligned to TRA and TRB V and J templates and assembled into clonotypes. A clonotype was counted as expanded or contracted only if both edgeR and NoisET called the change significant, with noise models trained on biological replicates. For edgeR calls, the cutoffs were a false discovery rate-adjusted p below 0.01 and a log2 fold-change threshold of 1. PCA with hierarchical clustering of max-normalized trajectories of the 1000 most abundant clonotypes was used as exploratory dynamics analysis. Each responding clone was given a CD4 or CD8 phenotype based on the CD4+ and CD8+ repertoires, which had been sequenced separately. TCRdb reprocessed the public reads (quality trimming at Q25 with fastp, clone calling with MiXCR) and kept in-frame beta chains. CDR3 protein sequences are deduplicated, and each keeps its most common genes and DNA. The V and J calls come from TCRdb's annotation, not from the publication. The sample contains more than 300,000 distinct CDR3 sequences, roughly an eighth of them found a single time. Clones ranked in the top ten supply 20% to 25% of the sample.

As for this clonotype: Its cognate antigen has yet to be identified. There are no base qualities to consult, and no much larger clone falls within one base.

Ficoll-Paque density gradient centrifugation was used to isolate PBMCs. CDR1 and CDR2 are drawn from the germline V gene: LGHNT, FRNRAP. V sheds 0 bases and J sheds 5 bases, leaving 13 bases between their ends. Its CDR3 holds 16 amino acids, cysteine through phenylalanine. This entry keeps only the CDR3 DNA: 48 bases, framed from base 1. This TCR came from a man aged 18 to 30 who had mild COVID-19 (a few samples of this study predate the infection). The sample titles of this study are shuffled in the database, so cell type and time point are left out; the donor was told from shared clones. Sequenced material: PBMCs or a T cell subset sorted from them (not recorded which). The sequence links TRBV12-5 to TRBJ2-2; the D region possibly corresponds to TRBD1 (5 bases align). The CDR3 sequence is CASGLVLGRVTGELFF. The bases read TGTGCTAGTGGTTTGGTATTAGGCAGGGTAACCGGGGAGCTGTTTTTT.